This T cell receptor beta chain stems from a study of high-grade serous ovarian cancer treatment subgroups listed by TCRdb under 2021. Study-level background: A mean of 14,192 reads and 6,000 to 8,500 unique TCR beta rearrangements per sample was generated by sequencing. The study profiled TCR beta repertoires in high-grade serous ovarian cancer patients grouped by complete gross resection or neoadjuvant chemotherapy response under a laparoscopic triage algorithm. A cohort of about 30 patients was included: roughly 10 with no residual disease after primary surgery (R0), roughly 10 who were excellent NACT responders, and roughly 10 who were poor NACT responders. One primary tumor sample and two metastatic tumor samples were collected from each patient, for a total of 90 samples.

Tumor samples were collected prior to definitive surgery or chemotherapy. Genomic DNA extraction was performed by the MD Anderson Biospecimen Extraction Resource, and TCR sequencing was carried out by the MD Anderson Cancer Genomics Laboratory. Points on this clone: Its recognized antigen is unknown. No base quality values were provided; no much bigger clone lies one nucleotide off.

The 90 tumor samples were subjected to high-throughput TCR profiling using ImmunoSEQ. Under the source paper's analysis protocol: To measure repertoire diversity, the metrics used were richness (unique productive sequences), clonality, evenness and relatedness, and the Bhattacharyya coefficient was used to assess similarity between samples. Conclusions stayed consistent in a sensitivity analysis that left out TCRs with fewer than two reads. This is the immuneACCESS table as TCRdb keeps it, with only in-frame sequences that have V and J called. A part of the clones is gone; compared with another copy, unresolved V genes explain less than half, and the rest is unexplained. V and J calls and clone size come straight from that table; D and trimming were deduced from the DNA. The sample contains more than 10,000 clones, over 65% of them found a single time. The ten largest clones capture under 5% of the sample.

Here is what the overall study found, with its caveats: Because bulk tumor TCR sequencing provided no spatial information, insight into HGSC tumor complexity and diversity was limited. The TCR repertoire analyses centered on CDR3, leaving CDR1 and CDR2 unanalyzed. TCR clonal relatedness was found to be positively correlated with neoantigen level and, by trend, with copy number variation and mutation load derived from whole-genome sequencing. Tumors from the same patient had repertoire similarity ranging from about 0.095 to 0.85, while tumors from different patients showed almost no similarity.

The CDR3 runs 16 amino acids, cysteine and phenylalanine included. The CDR3 DNA has 48 bases and is translated from base 1. Trimming costs V 0 bases and J 10 bases, and their ends lie 16 bases apart. CDR1 and CDR2 are read off the germline V gene (reference sequence) as PRHDT and FYEKMQ. The source of this sequence is a human donor with high-grade serous ovarian cancer. The V and J genes are TRBV13 and TRBJ1-6; matching of 5 bases hints at TRBD1 as the D gene. Sequenced: tumor tissue. The DNA reads TGTGCCAGCAGCTTAGGGGGGGTGCATCGAGGATCACCCCTCCACTTT. This sequence encodes CASSLGGVHRGSPLHF.